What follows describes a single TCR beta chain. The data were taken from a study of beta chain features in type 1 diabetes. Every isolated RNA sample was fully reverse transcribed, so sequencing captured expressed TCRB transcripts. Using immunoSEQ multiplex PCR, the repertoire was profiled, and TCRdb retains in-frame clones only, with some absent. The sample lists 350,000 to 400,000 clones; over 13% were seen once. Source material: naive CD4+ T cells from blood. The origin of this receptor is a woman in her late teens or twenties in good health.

CDR3 coding DNA: TGTGCCAGCAGCTTTAGAAGCCGCGGTGGACAAGAGACCCAGTACTTC. Translating gives CASSFRSRGGQETQYF. The rearrangement links TRBV9 to TRBJ2-5, with D unresolved. The CDR3 has 16 residues. CDR1 and CDR2 (germline): SGDLS, YYNGEE. Deletions cut 4 bases from V and 2 bases from J, with 18 bases between.